Following are 19 T cell receptor beta chains from one sample sequenced in a study of T cell responses to AZD1222 COVID-19 vaccine. Here immunoSEQ multiplex PCR was the method, and the copy in TCRdb shows in-frame clones only, minus some. The table includes about 78,000 clones, roughly 88% detected once. The sequences come from peripheral blood, collected on day 0 of MenACWY control vaccination. Source of these receptors: an adult in good health.

The chain links TRBV18 to TRBJ2-5; D gene uncertain. Trimming took off 3 bases at V and 1 base at J, with 9 bases between the two ends. The V gene's germline CDR1 is KGHSH and CDR2 LQKENI. This CDR3 spans 14 amino acids. DNA for the CDR3: TGTGCCAGCTCACCTGTAAACCTCCAAGAGACCCAGTACTTC. Protein: CASSPVNLQETQYF.

The V call is TRBV7-8, the J call TRBJ2-7, with D unclear. The CDR3 is made up of 18 amino acids. Looked up from germline, CDR1 is SGHVS and CDR2 is FQNEAQ. V dropped 5 bases and J dropped 2 bases, with 25 bases sitting between them. CDR3 nucleotide sequence: TGTGCCAGCAGCATCAGTGGGCTTAGACAAACCCAAGCCTACGAGCAGTACTTC. Its protein product is CASSISGLRQTQAYEQYF.

This clone was observed a handful of times. The chain uses TRBV12-3 or TRBV12-4 and TRBJ1-2, with a tentative D call TRBD1 (5 bases). The CDR3 totals 13 residues. The V end lost 6 bases, the J end lost 7 bases, and 15 bases lay between the germline ends. The CDR3 DNA sequence: TGTGCCAGCAGGTCTCCCGGGGCTCGTGGCTACACCTTC. Its translation: CASRSPGARGYTF.

V is TRBV7-2 and J is TRBJ2-1, with TRBD1 matching over 11 bases. The CDR3 has 16 amino acids. The junction had 12 bases not matched to a gene; V was cut back by 5 bases and J by 9 bases. Per the germline V gene, CDR1 is SGHTA and CDR2 is FQGNSA. The CDR3 sequence is CASSPARGQGEGEQFF. The CDR3 bases are TGTGCCAGCAGCCCAGCGAGGGGACAGGGGGAAGGTGAGCAGTTCTTC.

The gene calls are TRBV2 and TRBJ2-1, with 11 nucleotides matching TRBD2. With V trimmed by 2 bases and J by 2 bases, 5 bases remained unmatched. The CDR3 consists of 17 residues. Germline assignment: CDR1 SNHLY and CDR2 FYNNEI. CDR3 sequence (DNA): TGTGCCAGCAGTGAACGTCTAGCGGGGGGCACCTACAATGAGCAGTTCTTC. It codes for CASSERLAGGTYNEQFF.

This clone appeared a few times. V gene TRBV9 combines with J gene TRBJ1-2; no clear D. Germline loops: CDR1 SGDLS, CDR2 YYNGEE. V shed 4 bases and J shed 1 base, with 5 bases lying between them. CDR3 length equals 12 residues. The CDR3 is CASSPNNYGYTF. In DNA form, the CDR3 reads TGTGCCAGCAGCCCGAATAACTATGGCTACACCTTC. The full variable domain, rest sourced from reference TRBV9 and TRBJ1-2, is DSGVTQTPKHLITATGQRVTLRCSPRSGDLSVYWYQQSLDQGLQFLIQYYNGEERAKGNILERFSAQQFPDLHSELNLSSLELGDSALYFCASSPNNYGYTFGSGTRLTVV.

This clone was seen only once. This rearrangement joins TRBV5-4 to TRBJ1-6; D is uncertain. The V gene's germline CDR1 is SGHNT and CDR2 YYREEE (reference sequence). The V gene lost 5 bases and the J gene lost 0 bases, with 6 bases spanning the gap. This CDR3 region has 14 residues. CDR3 bases: TGTGCCAGCAGAGAGGGCTCCTATAATTCACCCCTCCACTTT. Amino acids: CASREGSYNSPLHF.

The chain links TRBV9 to TRBJ2-2; D is undetermined. Trimming shortened V by 0 bases and J by 4 bases, and 13 bases separated the two germline ends. The V gene's germline CDR1 is SGDLS and CDR2 YYNGEE. This CDR3 spans 16 amino acids. The DNA of the CDR3 is TGTGCCAGCAGCGTAGGTTCGGGTAAGGGCACCGGGGAGCTGTTTTTT. Translation: CASSVGSGKGTGELFF.

This rearrangement joins TRBV30 to TRBJ1-1; 9 positions agree with TRBD1. From germline, CDR1 is GTSNPN and CDR2 SVGIG (reference sequence). The ends lost 1 base at V and 5 bases at J; junction bases unmatched: 8. This CDR3 comprises 15 residues. The CDR3 DNA sequence: TGTGCCTGGAGTGCTGGGACAGGGAGAGGGACTGAAGCTTTCTTT. It encodes CAWSAGTGRGTEAFF.

The CDR3 here is CASSLAGTAANYGYTF. The CDR3, as DNA: TGTGCCAGCAGCTTGGCCGGGACAGCAGCTAACTATGGCTACACCTTC. V is TRBV5-4 and J is TRBJ1-2, with 7 bases that match TRBD1. Germline CDR1 SGHNT, CDR2 YYREEE (reference sequence). The CDR3 totals 16 residues. The J segment lost 0 bases and the V segment lost 0 bases, leaving 5 bases of the junction unmatched.

The V call is TRBV3-1 (or the pseudogene TRBV3-2), the J call TRBJ1-1, with 7 nucleotides matching TRBD1. Germline loops: CDR1 LGHDT, CDR2 YNNKEL (reference sequence). The junction had 4 bases not matched to a gene; V was cut back by 5 bases and J by 4 bases. The CDR3 is made up of 13 amino acids. The CDR3 is CASSDRAGTEAFF. CDR3 sequence (DNA): TGTGCCAGCAGCGACAGGGCTGGCACTGAAGCTTTCTTT.

The chain uses TRBV11-2 and TRBJ1-1; tentatively, D is TRBD1 (6 bases). Deletions cut 8 bases from V and 0 bases from J, with 10 bases between. The CDR3 runs to 13 residues. Germline CDR1 reads SGHAT; CDR2 reads FQNNGV. CDR3 loop: CASARGLNTEAFF. CDR3 nucleotide sequence: TGTGCCAGCGCCCGGGGGCTGAACACTGAAGCTTTCTTT.

The rearrangement joins TRBV10-3 to TRBJ1-2; possible D gene TRBD1, 5 bases. Germline V gene lookup returns CDR1 ENHRY and CDR2 SYGVKD. V gave up 8 bases and J gave up 6 bases, with 22 bases separating them. The CDR3 spans 15 residues. The CDR3 sequence: CAIADITGGGDGYTF. The CDR3 DNA sequence: TGTGCCATCGCAGACATAACGGGGGGTGGAGATGGCTACACCTTC.

The chain is built from TRBV2 and TRBJ2-5; D gene unclear. The V and J ends lost 11 bases and 4 bases respectively, with 8 bases between them. This CDR3 has 10 amino acids. Germline V gene sequence: CDR1 SNHLY, CDR2 FYNNEI. CDR3 sequence: CAASVETQYF. CDR3 nucleotides: TGTGCCGCATCGGTAGAGACCCAGTACTTC.

The V call is TRBV2, the J call TRBJ2-5, with D uncertain. This CDR3 spans 13 amino acids. In germline, CDR1 is SNHLY, CDR2 FYNNEI. V lost 4 bases and J 5 bases, leaving 11 bases between the germline ends. For the CDR3, the DNA is TGTGCCAGCAGTGTGGAGCTCCGGGAGACCCAGTACTTC. It translates to CASSVELRETQYF.

J is TRBJ2-7 and V is TRBV7-2; D is unresolved. The CDR3 loop spans 16 amino acids. Between the trimmed V and J ends, which lost 1 base and 1 base, there was a span of 14 bases. Germline lookup yields CDR1 SGHTA and CDR2 FQGNSA. CDR3 nucleotide sequence: TGTGCCAGCAGCTTAGGCCCCCACACAAGTTCCTACGAGCAGTACTTC. Translated, it gives CASSLGPHTSSYEQYF.

This clone was seen only once. The chain carries TRBV4-3 and TRBJ2-2, with a tentative D call TRBD1 (5 bases). CDR1 and CDR2 (germline): LGHNA, YSLEER. This CDR3 comprises 14 residues. V dropped 0 bases and J dropped 5 bases, with 7 bases sitting between them. The CDR3 coding sequence is TGCGCCAGCAGCCAAGATCCAGGGACCGGGGAGCTGTTTTTT. It yields the protein CASSQDPGTGELFF.

The chain carries TRBV11-2 and TRBJ2-3; 7 positions match TRBD2. Germline V gives CDR1 SGHAT, CDR2 FQNNGV. With 7 bases clipped from V and 2 bases from J, the junction kept 9 bases outside the gene matches. The CDR3 covers 15 residues. The CDR3, as DNA: TGTGCCAGCACCCCCTGGGGGGGTCCCACAGATACGCAGTATTTT. Its protein product is CASTPWGGPTDTQYF.

This chain joins TRBV5-1 and TRBJ1-1; maybe TRBD1 (5 bases). The V end lost 0 bases, the J end lost 5 bases, and 17 bases lay between the germline ends. The CDR3 has 16 amino acids. Per the germline V gene, CDR1 is SGHRS and CDR2 is YFSETQ. The CDR3 DNA reads as TGCGCCAGCAGCTTGGGGGACGGGACCTCGTTTACTGAAGCTTTCTTT. Encoded protein: CASSLGDGTSFTEAFF.